The 26 T cell receptor beta chains below come from one sample, sequenced in a study of blood T cell repertoires in COVID-19. Repertoires were generated with immunoSEQ multiplex PCR, while TCRdb's copy carries only in-frame clones and drops some. The sample shows fewer than 200,000 clones, about nine tenths of them seen only once. The sample was PBMCs or T cells enriched from blood (not recorded which). Receptors originate from a woman younger than 35 who had recovered from COVID-19.

The V call is TRBV11-2, the J call TRBJ1-1; D not certain. The germline V and J ends were trimmed by 5 bases and 0 bases, with 10 bases remaining between them. Germline CDR1 SGHAT, CDR2 FQNNGV. The CDR3 is 14 residues long. CDR3 in amino acids: CASSPHTLNTEAFF. In DNA, the CDR3 is TGTGCCAGCAGCCCGCACACGCTGAACACTGAAGCTTTCTTT. The whole variable domain, filled in from reference TRBV11-2 and TRBJ1-1, reads EAGVAQSPRYKIIEKRQSVAFWCNPISGHATLYWYQQILGQGPKLLIQFQNNGVVDDSQLPKDRFSAERLKGVDSTLKIQPAKLEDSAVYLCASSPHTLNTEAFFGQGTRLTVV.

The chain employs TRBV30 and TRBJ2-7, with D possibly being TRBD2 (6 bases). The CDR3 consists of 12 residues. Trimming left V 3 bases short and J 3 bases short, with 9 bases between. From germline, CDR1 is GTSNPN and CDR2 SVGIG (reference sequence). The CDR3 loop is CAWRGGHYEQYF. As DNA, the CDR3 is TGTGCCTGGAGGGGAGGCCACTACGAGCAGTACTTC. Drawing the rest from reference TRBV30 and TRBJ2-7, the complete variable domain is SQTIHQWPATLVQPVGSPLSLECTVEGTSNPNLYWYRQAAGRGLQLLFYSVGIGQISSEVPQNLSASRPQDRQFILSSKKLLLSDSGFYLCAWRGGHYEQYFGPGTRLTVT.

V usage is TRBV2 and J usage is TRBJ1-2; tentatively, D is TRBD1 (5 bases). Trimming pared 1 base from V and 4 bases from J, leaving 10 bases between. This CDR3 has 14 amino acids. CDR1 is SNHLY and CDR2 is FYNNEI in the germline V gene. The chain's CDR3 is CASSEGQGFYGYTF. CDR3 bases: TGTGCCAGCAGTGAAGGGCAGGGTTTCTATGGCTACACCTTC.

The chain links TRBV6-6 to TRBJ1-4; 11 nucleotides agree with TRBD1. V trimming: 3 bases; J trimming: 6 bases; junction bases outside the gene matches: 6. This CDR3 spans 16 amino acids. Per the germline V gene, CDR1 is MNHNY and CDR2 is SVGAGI (reference sequence). CDR3 region: CASSYLAGQGDEKLFF. The CDR3 DNA follows: TGTGCCAGCAGTTATCTCGCGGGACAGGGGGATGAAAAACTGTTTTTT.

The genes are TRBV2 and TRBJ2-5; TRBD1 aligns across 10 bases. CDR3 length: 18 amino acids. Germline loops: CDR1 SNHLY, CDR2 FYNNEI. Trimming took 7 bases from V and 0 from J; bases not matched to a gene: 14. CDR3 in DNA: TGTGCCAGCACCCCTTACACCGGACAGGGGGGGTACCAAGAGACCCAGTACTTC. This encodes CASTPYTGQGGYQETQYF. Complete variable domain (other parts from reference TRBV2 and TRBJ2-5): EPEVTQTPSHQVTQMGQEVILRCVPISNHLYFYWYRQILGQKVEFLVSFYNNEISEKSEIFDDQFSVERPDGSNFTLKIRSTKLEDSAMYFCASTPYTGQGGYQETQYFGPGTRLLVL.

This clone was seen a few times. J is TRBJ2-1 and V is TRBV5-8, with 10 bases identical to TRBD2. V dropped 4 bases and J dropped 4; count of bases not matched to a gene: 11. The CDR3 totals 17 residues. From germline, CDR1 is SGHTS and CDR2 YDEGEE. CDR3 nucleotides: TGTGCCAGCAGCCGCGGGGGTCTAGCGGGAGTTTACAATGAGCAGTTCTTC. The encoded protein is CASSRGGLAGVYNEQFF.

The chain employs TRBV27 and TRBJ2-1; 7 nucleotides agree with TRBD1. The CDR3 is made up of 15 amino acids. V trimming: 7 bases; J trimming: 3 bases; junction bases outside the gene matches: 9. Germline V gene lookup returns CDR1 MNHEY and CDR2 SMNVEV (reference sequence). CDR3 region: CASNVAQGVYNEQFF. CDR3 nucleotides: TGTGCCAGCAATGTAGCTCAGGGGGTCTACAATGAGCAGTTCTTC.

The chain employs TRBV4-3 and TRBJ2-1; 9 positions agree with TRBD1. The CDR3 runs 15 residues. V shed 3 bases and J 7 bases; nucleotides not matched to a gene: 7. Germline lookup yields CDR1 LGHNA and CDR2 YSLEER. The CDR3, as DNA: TGCGCCAGCAGCCATGGGGACAGGGTGGCAAATGAGCAGTTCTTC. This encodes CASSHGDRVANEQFF.

The sample holds one count of this clone. The chain is built from TRBV28 and TRBJ1-2; unclear D gene. Looked up from germline, CDR1 is MDHEN and CDR2 is SYDVKM. The V gene lost 7 bases and the J gene lost 1 base, with 10 bases spanning the gap. This CDR3 has 13 amino acids. The CDR3 sequence is CASKNSYNYGYTF. The CDR3 region has the DNA TGTGCCAGCAAAAACAGCTATAACTATGGCTACACCTTC.

This rearrangement joins TRBV10-3 to TRBJ1-1; 10 nucleotides match TRBD1. This CDR3 contains 14 residues. Germline V CDR1 and CDR2: ENHRY, SYGVKD. The junction had 3 bases not matched to a gene; V was cut back by 4 bases and J by 4 bases. CDR3 amino acids: CAISGQGAGTEAFF. The CDR3 DNA reads as TGTGCCATCAGTGGACAGGGGGCCGGCACTGAAGCTTTCTTT.

The rearrangement links TRBV3-1 (or the pseudogene TRBV3-2) to TRBJ2-2; weak D call: TRBD2 (5 bases). V was trimmed by 3 bases and J by 5 bases, leaving 10 bases between them. The CDR3 loop spans 14 amino acids. The germline gives CDR1 LGHDT, CDR2 YNNKEL (reference sequence). Here the CDR3 DNA reads TGTGCCAGCAGCCAGAACCGGGGAACCGGGGAGCTGTTTTTT. Translating gives CASSQNRGTGELFF.

This chain connects TRBV10-3 to TRBJ1-2; D is possibly TRBD1 (5 bases). This CDR3 is 17 amino acids long. Trimming took off 3 bases at V and 4 bases at J, with 21 bases between the two ends. From germline, CDR1 is ENHRY and CDR2 SYGVKD. CDR3 protein: CAISEYPIGEGSYGYTF. The CDR3, as DNA: TGTGCCATCAGTGAATACCCTATAGGGGAGGGTAGCTATGGCTACACCTTC.

This chain connects TRBV6-5 to TRBJ1-2; the D is unclear. The CDR3 sequence is 12 residues long. V dropped 6 bases and J dropped 7 bases, with 12 bases sitting between them. The germline gives CDR1 MNHEY, CDR2 SVGAGI. As DNA, the CDR3 is TGTGCCAGCAGCCCCGGACGGGGTGGCTACACCTTC. It translates to CASSPGRGGYTF.

The chain is built from TRBV7-9 and TRBJ1-3, with D possibly being TRBD1 (5 bases). The CDR3 runs 19 residues. Looked up from germline, CDR1 is SEHNR and CDR2 is FQNEAQ (reference sequence). The V gene lost 5 bases and the J gene lost 0 bases, with 23 bases spanning the gap. The DNA of the CDR3 is TGTGCCAGCAGCCCGCCGGGGGAGTCCCTTACCCACTCTGGAAACACCATATATTTT. Protein: CASSPPGESLTHSGNTIYF.

This clone has just one count. This chain links TRBV7-6 with TRBJ1-6, with no clear D. The CDR3 covers 14 residues. The V gene lost 0 bases and the J gene lost 4 bases, with 4 bases spanning the gap. Germline V gene sequence: CDR1 SGHVS, CDR2 FNYEAQ. The CDR3 sequence: CASSLAQYNSPLHF. In DNA form, the CDR3 reads TGTGCCAGCAGCTTAGCACAGTATAATTCACCCCTCCACTTT.

The chain links TRBV5-1 to TRBJ2-7, with D possibly matching TRBD1 (6 bases). The CDR3 is 16 residues long. The germline V gene has CDR1 SGHRS and CDR2 YFSETQ. V was trimmed by 0 bases and J by 2 bases, leaving 15 bases between them. The CDR3 region is CASSLVGAGSTYEQYF. The CDR3 region has the DNA TGCGCCAGCAGCTTGGTGGGGGCTGGTTCTACCTACGAGCAGTACTTC. Variable domain in full (rest from reference TRBV5-1 and TRBJ2-7): KAGVTQTPRYLIKTRGQQVTLSCSPISGHRSVSWYQQTPGQGLQFLFEYFSETQRNKGNFPGRFSGRQFSNSRSEMNVSTLELGDSALYLCASSLVGAGSTYEQYFGPGTRLTVT.

The genes are TRBV4-3 and TRBJ2-7; maybe TRBD1 (5 bases). The germline V gene encodes CDR1 LGHNA and CDR2 YSLEER. This CDR3 comprises 15 residues. Between the trimmed V and J ends, which lost 0 bases and 7 bases, there was a span of 16 bases. CDR3 protein: CASSQDSSRVWEQYF. The CDR3 DNA reads as TGCGCCAGCAGCCAAGATTCCAGCAGGGTCTGGGAGCAGTACTTC.

The chain carries TRBV29-1 and TRBJ1-2; 12 bases agree with TRBD1. After removal of 6 bases from V and 2 bases from J, the junction contained 1 base not matched to a gene. Germline V CDR1 and CDR2: SQVTM, ANQGSEA. CDR3 size: 13 residues. CDR3 region: CSVGTGGNYGYTF. CDR3 DNA: TGCAGCGTCGGGACAGGGGGCAACTATGGCTACACCTTC.

The chain employs TRBV5-1 and TRBJ1-4, with 8 bases matching TRBD1. V was clipped by 4 bases and J by 4 bases; unmatched bases: 6. Germline CDR1 and CDR2: SGHRS and YFSETQ. The CDR3 length is 15 residues. CDR3 nucleotide sequence: TGCGCCAGCAGCCCGACAGGGGTGGGTAATGAAAAACTGTTTTTT. Translating gives CASSPTGVGNEKLFF.

The V call is TRBV9, the J call TRBJ2-1; 7 nucleotides align to TRBD2. Trimming removed 0 bases from V and 4 bases from J; junction bases left unmatched: 7. Looked up from germline, CDR1 is SGDLS and CDR2 is YYNGEE. CDR3 length: 16 amino acids. The DNA for the CDR3 is TGTGCCAGCAGCGTAGCTGGAGCGGGATATTACAATGAGCAGTTCTTC. It translates to CASSVAGAGYYNEQFF. The whole variable domain, remainder taken from reference TRBV9 and TRBJ2-1, is DSGVTQTPKHLITATGQRVTLRCSPRSGDLSVYWYQQSLDQGLQFLIQYYNGEERAKGNILERFSAQQFPDLHSELNLSSLELGDSALYFCASSVAGAGYYNEQFFGPGTRLTVL.

The chain links TRBV4-3 to TRBJ1-1, with 9 positions matching TRBD1. The V segment lost 6 bases and the J segment 1 base; nucleotides outside the gene matches: 3. CDR1 is LGHNA, CDR2 YSLEER, per germline. The CDR3 extends over 14 amino acids. CDR3 nucleotide sequence: TGCGCCAGCAGGTACAGGGGGCAGAACACTGAAGCTTTCTTT. Encoded protein: CASRYRGQNTEAFF.

This chain uses TRBV15 with TRBJ1-4, with no clear D. Germline loops: CDR1 LNHNV, CDR2 YYDKDF (reference sequence). There are 15 residues in the CDR3. V lost 6 bases to trimming and J lost 0 bases, with 11 bases between them. The CDR3 protein is CATSAPGATNEKLFF. The CDR3 DNA is TGTGCCACCAGTGCTCCCGGGGCAACTAATGAAAAACTGTTTTTT.

This chain uses TRBV10-3 with TRBJ1-2; weak D call: TRBD1 (5 bases). The CDR3 runs to 13 residues. Between the trimmed V and J ends, which lost 6 bases and 6 bases, there was a span of 14 bases. In germline, CDR1 is ENHRY, CDR2 SYGVKD. The chain's CDR3 is CAISPREAHGYTF. In DNA form, the CDR3 reads TGTGCCATCAGCCCCAGGGAGGCCCATGGCTACACCTTC.

The chain is built from TRBV10-3 and TRBJ1-2; a weak D match, TRBD1 (5 bases). Germline CDR1 is ENHRY and CDR2 is SYGVKD. The CDR3 spans 14 residues. The ends were cut back, 9 bases at V and 0 bases at J, with 14 bases in the middle. The CDR3 DNA reads as TGTGCCATGGGGGGAGATCTTACTAACTATGGCTACACCTTC. It translates to CAMGGDLTNYGYTF.

V usage is TRBV6-6 and J usage is TRBJ1-2; 11 nucleotides align to TRBD1. CDR1 is MNHNY, CDR2 SVGAGI, per germline (reference sequence). V shed 6 bases and J 0 bases; nucleotides not matched to a gene: 6. The CDR3 has 16 amino acids. CDR3 sequence reads: CASSRPGQGANYGYTF. In DNA form, the CDR3 reads TGTGCCAGCAGCCGACCGGGACAGGGGGCTAACTATGGCTACACCTTC.

The chain has TRBV6-5 and TRBJ2-3; TRBD1 matches at 7 bases. From germline, CDR1 is MNHEY and CDR2 SVGAGI. The CDR3 runs to 16 residues. The J segment lost 4 bases and the V segment lost 0 bases, leaving 7 bases of the junction unmatched. The CDR3 DNA is TGTGCCAGCAGTTACTCTACAGGGGTTGGCGCAGATACGCAGTATTTT. This encodes CASSYSTGVGADTQYF.